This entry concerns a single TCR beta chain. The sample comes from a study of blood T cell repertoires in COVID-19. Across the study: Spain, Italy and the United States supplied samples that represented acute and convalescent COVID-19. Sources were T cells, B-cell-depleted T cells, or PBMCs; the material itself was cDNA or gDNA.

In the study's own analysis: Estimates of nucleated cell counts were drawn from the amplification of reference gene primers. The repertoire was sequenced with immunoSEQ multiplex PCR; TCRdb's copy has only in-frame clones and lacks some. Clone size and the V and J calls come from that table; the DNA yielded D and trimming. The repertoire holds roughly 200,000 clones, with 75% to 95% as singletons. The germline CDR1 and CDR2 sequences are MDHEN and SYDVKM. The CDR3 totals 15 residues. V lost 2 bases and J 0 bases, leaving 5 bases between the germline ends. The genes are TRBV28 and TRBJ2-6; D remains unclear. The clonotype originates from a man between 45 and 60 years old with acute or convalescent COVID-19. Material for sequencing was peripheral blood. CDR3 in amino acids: CASSLHGSGANVLTF. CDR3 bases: TGTGCCAGCAGTTTACACGGCTCTGGGGCCAACGTCCTGACTTTC.